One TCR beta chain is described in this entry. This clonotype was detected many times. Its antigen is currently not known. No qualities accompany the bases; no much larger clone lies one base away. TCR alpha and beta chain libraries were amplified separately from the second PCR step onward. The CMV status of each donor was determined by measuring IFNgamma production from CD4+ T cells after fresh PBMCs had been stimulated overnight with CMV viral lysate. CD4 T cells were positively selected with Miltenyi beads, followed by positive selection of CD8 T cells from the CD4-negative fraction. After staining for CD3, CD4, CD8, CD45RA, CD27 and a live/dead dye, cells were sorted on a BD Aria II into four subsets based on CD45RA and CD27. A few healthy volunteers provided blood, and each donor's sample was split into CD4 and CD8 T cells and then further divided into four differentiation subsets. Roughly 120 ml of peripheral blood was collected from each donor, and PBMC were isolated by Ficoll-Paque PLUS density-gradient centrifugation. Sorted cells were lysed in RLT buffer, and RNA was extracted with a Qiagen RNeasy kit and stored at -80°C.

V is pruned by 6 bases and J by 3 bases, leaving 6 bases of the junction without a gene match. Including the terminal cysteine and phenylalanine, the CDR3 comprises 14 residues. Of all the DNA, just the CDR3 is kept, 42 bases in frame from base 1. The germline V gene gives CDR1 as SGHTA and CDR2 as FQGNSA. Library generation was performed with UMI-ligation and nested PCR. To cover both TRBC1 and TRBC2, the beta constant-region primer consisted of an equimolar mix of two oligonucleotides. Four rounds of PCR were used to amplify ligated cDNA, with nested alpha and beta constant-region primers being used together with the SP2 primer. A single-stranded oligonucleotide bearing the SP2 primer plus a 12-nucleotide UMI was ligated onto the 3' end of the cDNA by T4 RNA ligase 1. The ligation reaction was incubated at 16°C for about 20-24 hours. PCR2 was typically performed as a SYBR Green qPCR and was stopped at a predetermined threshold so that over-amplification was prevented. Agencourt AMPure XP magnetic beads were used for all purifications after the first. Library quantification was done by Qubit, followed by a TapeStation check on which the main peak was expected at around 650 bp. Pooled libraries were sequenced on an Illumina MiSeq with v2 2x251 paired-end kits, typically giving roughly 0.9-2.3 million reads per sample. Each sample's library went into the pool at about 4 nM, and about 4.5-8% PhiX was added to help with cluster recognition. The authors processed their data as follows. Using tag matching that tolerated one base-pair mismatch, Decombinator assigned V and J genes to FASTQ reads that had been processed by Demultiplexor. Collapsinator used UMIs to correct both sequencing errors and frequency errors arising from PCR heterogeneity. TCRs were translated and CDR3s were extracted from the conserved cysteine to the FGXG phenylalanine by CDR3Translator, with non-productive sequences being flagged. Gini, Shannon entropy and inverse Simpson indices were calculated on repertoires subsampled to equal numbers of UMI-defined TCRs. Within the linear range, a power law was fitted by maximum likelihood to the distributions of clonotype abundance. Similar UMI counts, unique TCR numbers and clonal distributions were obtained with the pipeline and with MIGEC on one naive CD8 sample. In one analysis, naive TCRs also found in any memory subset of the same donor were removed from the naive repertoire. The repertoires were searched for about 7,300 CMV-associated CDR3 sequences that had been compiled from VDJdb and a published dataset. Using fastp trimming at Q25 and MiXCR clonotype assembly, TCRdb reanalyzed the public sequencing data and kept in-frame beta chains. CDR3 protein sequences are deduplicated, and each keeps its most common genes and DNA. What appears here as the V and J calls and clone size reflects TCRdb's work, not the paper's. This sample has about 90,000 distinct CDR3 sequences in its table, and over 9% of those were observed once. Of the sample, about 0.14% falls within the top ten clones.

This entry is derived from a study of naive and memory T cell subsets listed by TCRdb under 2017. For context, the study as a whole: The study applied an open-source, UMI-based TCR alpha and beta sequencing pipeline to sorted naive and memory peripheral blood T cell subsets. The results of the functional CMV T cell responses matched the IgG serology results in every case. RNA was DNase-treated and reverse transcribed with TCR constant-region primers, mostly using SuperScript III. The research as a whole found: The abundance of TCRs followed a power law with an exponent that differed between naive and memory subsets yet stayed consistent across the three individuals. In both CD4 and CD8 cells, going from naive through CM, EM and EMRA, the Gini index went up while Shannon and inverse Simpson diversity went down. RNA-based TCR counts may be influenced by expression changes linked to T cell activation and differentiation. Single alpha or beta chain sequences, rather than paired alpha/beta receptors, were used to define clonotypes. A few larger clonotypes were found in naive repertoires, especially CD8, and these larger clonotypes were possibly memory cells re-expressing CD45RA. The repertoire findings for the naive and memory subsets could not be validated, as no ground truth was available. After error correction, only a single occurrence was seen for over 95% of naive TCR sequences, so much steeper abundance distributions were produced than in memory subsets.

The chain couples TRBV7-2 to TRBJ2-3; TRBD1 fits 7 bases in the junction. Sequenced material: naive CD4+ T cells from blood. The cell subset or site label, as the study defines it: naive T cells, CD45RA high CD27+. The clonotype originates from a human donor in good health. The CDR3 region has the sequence CASSVRGQTDTQYF. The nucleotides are TGTGCCAGCAGTGTAAGGGGGCAAACAGATACGCAGTATTTT.